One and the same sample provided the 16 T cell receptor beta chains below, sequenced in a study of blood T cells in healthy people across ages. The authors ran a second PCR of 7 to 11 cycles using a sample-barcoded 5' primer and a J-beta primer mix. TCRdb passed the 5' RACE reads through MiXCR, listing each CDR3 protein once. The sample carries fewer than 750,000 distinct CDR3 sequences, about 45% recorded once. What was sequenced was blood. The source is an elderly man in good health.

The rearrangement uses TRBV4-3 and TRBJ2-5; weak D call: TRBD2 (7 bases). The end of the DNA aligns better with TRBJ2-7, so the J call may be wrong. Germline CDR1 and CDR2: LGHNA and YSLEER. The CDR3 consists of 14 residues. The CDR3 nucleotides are TGCGCCAGCAGCTCCCACAGGGAGGGCCACGAGCAGTACTTC. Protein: CASSSHREGHEQYF.

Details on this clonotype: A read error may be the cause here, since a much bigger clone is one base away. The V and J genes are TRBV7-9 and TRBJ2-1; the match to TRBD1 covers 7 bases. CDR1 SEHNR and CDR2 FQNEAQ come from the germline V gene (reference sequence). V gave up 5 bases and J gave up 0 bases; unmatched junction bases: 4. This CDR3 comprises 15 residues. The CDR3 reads CASSRRDSSYNEQFF. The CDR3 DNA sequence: TGTGCCAGCAGCCGCCGGGACAGCTCCTACAATGAGCAGTTCTTC.

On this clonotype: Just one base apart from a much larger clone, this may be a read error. CDR3: CASSSGGRTYEQYF. The CDR3 DNA reads TGTGCCAGCAGCTCCGGCGGGAGAACGTACGAGCAGTACTTC. The chain has TRBV6-6 and TRBJ2-7; 7 bases fit TRBD2. CDR1 is MNHNY, CDR2 SVGAGI, per germline (reference sequence). J gave up 4 bases and V 6 bases, and 9 bases lay outside the gene matches. CDR3 length: 14 residues.

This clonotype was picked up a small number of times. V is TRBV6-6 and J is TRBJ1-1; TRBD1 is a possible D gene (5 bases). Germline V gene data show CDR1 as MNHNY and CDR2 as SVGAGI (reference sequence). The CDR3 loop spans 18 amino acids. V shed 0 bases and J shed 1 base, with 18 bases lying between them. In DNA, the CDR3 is TGTGCCAGCAGTTACTCGAGGGGTACGGCAGGCAAGAACACTGAAGCTTTCTTT. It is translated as CASSYSRGTAGKNTEAFF.

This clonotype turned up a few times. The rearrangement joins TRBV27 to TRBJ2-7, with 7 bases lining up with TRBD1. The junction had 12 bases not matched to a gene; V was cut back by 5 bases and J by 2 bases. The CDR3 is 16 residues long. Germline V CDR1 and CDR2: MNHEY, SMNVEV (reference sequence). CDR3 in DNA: TGTGCCAGCAGTACCCTCCCCGGGACAGAGACCTACGAGCAGTACTTC. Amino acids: CASSTLPGTETYEQYF.

The CDR3 protein is CASSLIGSEDTQYF. In DNA, the CDR3 is TGTGCCAGCAGCTTAATAGGGTCGGAAGATACGCAGTATTTT. The J gene is TRBJ2-3, the V gene TRBV7-3; no firm D call. The germline gives CDR1 SGHTA, CDR2 FQGTGA. CDR3 length: 14 amino acids. V lost 1 base, J lost 5 bases, and 10 bases lay in between.

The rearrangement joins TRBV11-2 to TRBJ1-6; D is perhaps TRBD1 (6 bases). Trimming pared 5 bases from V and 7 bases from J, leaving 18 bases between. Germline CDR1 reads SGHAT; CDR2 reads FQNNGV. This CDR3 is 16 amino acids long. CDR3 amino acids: CASSRRQALSNSPLHF. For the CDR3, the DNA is TGTGCCAGCAGCCGAAGACAGGCCCTGTCAAATTCACCCCTCCACTTT.

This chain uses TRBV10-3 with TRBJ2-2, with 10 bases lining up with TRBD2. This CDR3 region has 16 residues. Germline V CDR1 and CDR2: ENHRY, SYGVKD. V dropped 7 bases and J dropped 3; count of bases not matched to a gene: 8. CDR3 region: CAIKDSSGGYTGELFF. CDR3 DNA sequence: TGTGCCATCAAAGATTCTAGCGGGGGATACACCGGGGAGCTGTTTTTT.

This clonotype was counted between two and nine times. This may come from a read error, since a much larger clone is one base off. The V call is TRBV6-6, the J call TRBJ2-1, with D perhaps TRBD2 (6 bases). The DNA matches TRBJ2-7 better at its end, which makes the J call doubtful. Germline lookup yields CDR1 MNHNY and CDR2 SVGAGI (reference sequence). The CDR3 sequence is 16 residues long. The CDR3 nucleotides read TGTGCCAGCACCTACTCGACTAGTTGGTCCTACAATGAGCAGTACTTC. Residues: CASTYSTSWSYNEQYF.

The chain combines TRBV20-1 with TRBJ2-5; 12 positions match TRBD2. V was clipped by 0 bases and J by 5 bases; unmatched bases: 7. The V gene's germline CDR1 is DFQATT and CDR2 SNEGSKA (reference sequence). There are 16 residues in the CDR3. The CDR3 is CSARDGRTSGAETQYF. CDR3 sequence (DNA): TGCAGTGCTAGAGATGGGAGGACTAGCGGGGCTGAGACCCAGTACTTC.

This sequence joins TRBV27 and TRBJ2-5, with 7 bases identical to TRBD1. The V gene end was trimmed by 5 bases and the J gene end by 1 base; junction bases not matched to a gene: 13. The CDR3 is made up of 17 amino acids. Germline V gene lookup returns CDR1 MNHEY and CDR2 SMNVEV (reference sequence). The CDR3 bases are TGTGCCAGCAGTCCTTCCGGGACAGCAAACATCCAAGAGACCCAGTACTTC. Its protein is CASSPSGTANIQETQYF.

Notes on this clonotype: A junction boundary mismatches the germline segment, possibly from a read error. In nucleotides, the CDR3 is TGCGCCAGCAGCCAAGATAACTTAAGGGGTAGCTCCTACGAACAGTACTTC. Protein product: CASSQDNLRGSSYEQYF. This sequence joins TRBV4-3 and TRBJ2-7; D might be TRBD1 (5 bases). CDR1 and CDR2 (germline): LGHNA, YSLEER. This CDR3 is 17 amino acids long.

The CDR3 DNA sequence: TGTGCCATCAGTGAAGCCCAGGGGGGCACAGATACGCAGTATTTT. It specifies CAISEAQGGTDTQYF. The V call is TRBV10-3, the J call TRBJ2-3, with 7 nucleotides matching TRBD1. This CDR3 contains 15 residues. Germline V gives CDR1 ENHRY, CDR2 SYGVKD. V was clipped by 3 bases and J by 1 base; unmatched bases: 4.

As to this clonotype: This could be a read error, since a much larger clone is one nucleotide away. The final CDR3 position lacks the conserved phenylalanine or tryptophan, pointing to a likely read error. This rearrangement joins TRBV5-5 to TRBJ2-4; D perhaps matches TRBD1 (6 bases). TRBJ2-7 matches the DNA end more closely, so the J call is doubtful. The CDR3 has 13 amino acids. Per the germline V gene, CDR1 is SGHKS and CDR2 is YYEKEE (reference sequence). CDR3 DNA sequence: TGTGCCAGCAGCGCCCAGGGGTTCGGCGAGCAGTACCTC. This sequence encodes CASSAQGFGEQYL.

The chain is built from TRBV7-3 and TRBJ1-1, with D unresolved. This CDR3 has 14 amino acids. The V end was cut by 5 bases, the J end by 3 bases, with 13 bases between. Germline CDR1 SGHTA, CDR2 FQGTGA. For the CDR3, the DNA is TGTGCCAGCAGCCGAAGGTGGGGTGACACTGAAGCTTTCTTT. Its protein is CASSRRWGDTEAFF. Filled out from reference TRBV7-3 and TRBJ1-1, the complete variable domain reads GAGVSQTPSNKVTEKGKYVELRCDPISGHTALYWYRQSLGQGPEFLIYFQGTGAADDSGLPNDRFFAVRPEGSVSTLKIQRTERGDSAVYLCASSRRWGDTEAFFGQGTRLTVV.

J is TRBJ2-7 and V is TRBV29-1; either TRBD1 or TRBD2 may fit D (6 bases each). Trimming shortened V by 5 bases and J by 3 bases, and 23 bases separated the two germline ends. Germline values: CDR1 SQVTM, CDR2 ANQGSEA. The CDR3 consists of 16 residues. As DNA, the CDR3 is TGCAGCGTTCGAAGGGGGGCCAGGGGACTTAACTACGAGCAGTACTTC. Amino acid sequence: CSVRRGARGLNYEQYF.